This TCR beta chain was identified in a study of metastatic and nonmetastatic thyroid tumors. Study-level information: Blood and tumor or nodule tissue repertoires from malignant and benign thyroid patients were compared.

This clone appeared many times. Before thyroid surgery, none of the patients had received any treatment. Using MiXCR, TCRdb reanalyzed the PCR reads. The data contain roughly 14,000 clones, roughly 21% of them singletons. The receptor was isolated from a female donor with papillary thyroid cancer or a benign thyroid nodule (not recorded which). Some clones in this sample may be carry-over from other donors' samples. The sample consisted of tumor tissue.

The CDR3 here is CAIREGLAGVQEQFF. CDR3 coding DNA: TGTGCCATCAGGGAGGGACTAGCGGGAGTTCAGGAGCAGTTCTTC. The rearrangement joins TRBV10-3 to TRBJ2-1; 14 bases are a match to TRBD2. In germline, CDR1 is ENHRY, CDR2 SYGVKD. CDR3 length equals 15 residues. Germline trimming cut 6 bases from V and 10 bases from J; bases unmatched to any gene: 8.